The 24 T cell receptor beta chains listed next were all sequenced from one sample in a study of T cell responses to AZD1222 COVID-19 vaccine. Profiled with immunoSEQ multiplex PCR; TCRdb holds only in-frame clones, not every one. Found here are about 64,000 clones, 75% to 90% of them singletons; the top ten hold more than 13%. Sequenced material: peripheral blood, taken 28 days after the second AZD1222 dose. These receptors were obtained from an adult who received the AZD1222 COVID-19 vaccine.

This chain joins TRBV6-5 and TRBJ1-6; no firm D call. V was shortened by 8 bases and J by 4 bases, with 9 bases between the two germline ends. The CDR3 length is 13 residues. Germline V gene lookup returns CDR1 MNHEY and CDR2 SVGAGI. Here the CDR3 DNA reads TGTGCCAGCGTTCGACAATATAATTCACCCCTCCACTTT. It is translated as CASVRQYNSPLHF.

The chain carries TRBV3-1 (or the pseudogene TRBV3-2) and TRBJ2-5; TRBD2 aligns across 10 bases. The germline CDR1 and CDR2 sequences are LGHDT and YNNKEL (reference sequence). CDR3 length: 19 residues. With V trimmed by 1 base and J by 4 bases, 15 bases remained unmatched. CDR3 protein: CASSQGLLAGALRVETQYF. DNA of the CDR3: TGTGCCAGCAGCCAAGGGTTGCTAGCGGGGGCACTAAGGGTAGAGACCCAGTACTTC.

This sequence joins TRBV11-2 and TRBJ1-6, with D hard to call. V was shortened by 1 base and J by 7 bases, with 11 bases between the two germline ends. Germline CDR1 is SGHAT and CDR2 is FQNNGV. The CDR3 is 15 amino acids. The CDR3 DNA is TGTGCCAGCAGCTTAGGACCGGAGCTCAATTCACCCCTCCACTTT. Its protein product is CASSLGPELNSPLHF.

The V call is TRBV5-1, the J call TRBJ1-5; 7 bases are shared with TRBD1. The germline V gene has CDR1 SGHRS and CDR2 YFSETQ. V shed 5 bases, J shed 4 bases, and the junction held 12 bases outside the gene matches. This CDR3 is 16 amino acids long. The CDR3 DNA is TGCGCCAGCAGGTGGACAGGCGAAGTTACTAATCAGCCCCAGCATTTT. Its translation is CASRWTGEVTNQPQHF.

This chain links TRBV11-2 with TRBJ2-7; D is undetermined. This CDR3 is 16 amino acids long. Trimming took 0 bases from V and 0 from J, leaving 12 bases between them. Germline V gives CDR1 SGHAT, CDR2 FQNNGV. The CDR3 nucleotides read TGTGCCAGCAGCTTAGATTGGGAACAGCTCTCCTACGAGCAGTACTTC. Translation: CASSLDWEQLSYEQYF.

The CDR3 sequence is CASSLPSGGAREQYF. CDR3 sequence (DNA): TGTGCCAGCAGCTTGCCCTCCGGGGGCGCACGGGAGCAGTACTTC. V gene TRBV5-4 combines with J gene TRBJ2-7, with D perhaps TRBD1 or TRBD2 (6 bases each). The CDR3 consists of 15 residues. CDR1 and CDR2 (germline): SGHNT, YYREEE (reference sequence). V lost 1 base, J lost 7 bases, and 18 bases lay in between. The full variable domain, in which reference TRBV5-4 and TRBJ2-7 provide the parts outside the CDR3, is ETGVTQSPTHLIKTRGQQVTLRCSSQSGHNTVSWYQQALGQGPQFIFQYYREEENGRGNFPPRFSGLQFPNYSSELNVNALELDDSALYLCASSLPSGGAREQYFGPGTRLTVT.

This clone was detected once. The V call is TRBV28, the J call TRBJ2-5; 8 bases match TRBD1. V lost 5 bases, J lost 4 bases, and 9 bases stayed unmatched. CDR3 length: 15 residues. Germline values: CDR1 MDHEN, CDR2 SYDVKM. CDR3 nucleotides: TGTGCCAGCAGTACACCGACAGGGGCGGGAGAGACCCAGTACTTC. This translates into CASSTPTGAGETQYF.

The V and J genes are TRBV6-5 and TRBJ1-1, with 7 bases fitting TRBD1. Trimming cost V 6 bases and J 3 bases; bases outside gene matches: 4. The CDR3 is made up of 13 amino acids. Germline CDR1 and CDR2: MNHEY and SVGAGI. The CDR3 loop is CASRTGLDTEAFF. The CDR3 region has the DNA TGTGCCAGCAGGACAGGGCTGGACACTGAAGCTTTCTTT.

V usage is TRBV6-5 and J usage is TRBJ2-7; D is possibly TRBD1 or TRBD2 (5 bases each). Germline V gene sequence: CDR1 MNHEY, CDR2 SVGAGI. The CDR3 extends over 14 amino acids. The V end lost 4 bases, the J end lost 6 bases, and 16 bases lay between the germline ends. The CDR3 DNA reads as TGTGCCAGCAGTTTCGGCAGGGAGCCCGGCGAGCAGTACTTC. It encodes CASSFGREPGEQYF.

The genes are TRBV28 and TRBJ1-2; D may be TRBD1 (5 bases). CDR1 is MDHEN, CDR2 SYDVKM, per germline. The CDR3 consists of 14 residues. The ends were cut back, 8 bases at V and 4 bases at J, with 17 bases in the middle. CDR3: CASQTPGRAYGYTF. The DNA of the CDR3 is TGTGCCAGCCAGACCCCGGGCAGGGCCTATGGCTACACCTTC.

CDR3 coding DNA: TGTGCCAGCAGCGTGGGGGGGGATGTTAATTCACCCCTCCACTTT. Its protein product is CASSVGGDVNSPLHF. The chain recombines TRBV9 with TRBJ1-6, with D perhaps matching TRBD1 (5 bases). Germline V gives CDR1 SGDLS, CDR2 YYNGEE. The V end was cut by 2 bases, the J end by 6 bases, with 12 bases between. This CDR3 has 15 residues.

The chain combines TRBV7-9 with TRBJ1-1; D is perhaps TRBD1 (5 bases). Trimming removed 7 bases from V and 5 bases from J, with 20 bases in between. The CDR3 spans 15 residues. CDR1 is SEHNR, CDR2 FQNEAQ, per germline (reference sequence). The CDR3 DNA reads TGTGCCAGCACGCCCACGGGTGGGCCAGGGACTGAAGCTTTCTTT. Amino acids: CASTPTGGPGTEAFF.

The chain links TRBV10-3 to TRBJ2-7; D not resolved. Per the germline V gene, CDR1 is ENHRY and CDR2 is SYGVKD. Trimming took 6 bases from V and 2 from J, leaving 11 bases between them. CDR3 length equals 13 residues. CDR3 bases: TGTGCCATCAGCAGAATGACCGCCTACGAGCAGTACTTC. Translating it yields CAISRMTAYEQYF.

This chain joins TRBV18 and TRBJ2-7; TRBD2 matches 8 bases. CDR3 length: 14 residues. V shed 3 bases and J 0 bases; nucleotides not matched to a gene: 1. The germline V gene encodes CDR1 KGHSH and CDR2 LQKENI. The DNA of the CDR3 is TGTGCCAGCTCACCCGCGGGGGGCTCCTACGAGCAGTACTTC. It translates to CASSPAGGSYEQYF.

This chain uses TRBV29-1 with TRBJ2-7; 9 bases are shared with TRBD1. This CDR3 is 14 amino acids long. V lost 5 bases, J lost 1 base, and 6 bases stayed unmatched. CDR1 is SQVTM, CDR2 ANQGSEA, per germline. The CDR3 nucleotides read TGCAGCGTTTTATTGGACAGGGGTTCCTACGAGCAGTACTTC. Its protein is CSVLLDRGSYEQYF.

This clone came up a few times. The genes are TRBV7-2 and TRBJ1-2, with 10 bases fitting TRBD1. Germline assignment: CDR1 SGHTA and CDR2 FQGNSA. CDR3 length: 13 amino acids. The ends lost 4 bases at V and 5 bases at J; junction bases unmatched: 1. CDR3 in DNA: TGTGCCAGCAGCTCGGGACAGGGGTATGGCTACACCTTC. Residues: CASSSGQGYGYTF.

The chain couples TRBV7-8 to TRBJ2-3, with D possibly being TRBD1 or TRBD2 (6 bases each). V lost 1 base and J lost 3, with 17 bases in between. CDR1 and CDR2 (germline): SGHVS, FQNEAQ. The CDR3 extends over 17 amino acids. The CDR3 spells CASSLGYRGGRTDTQYF. The CDR3 region has the DNA TGTGCCAGCAGCTTAGGCTACAGAGGGGGGAGGACAGATACGCAGTATTTT.

The gene calls are TRBV5-1 and TRBJ1-3; possibly TRBD1 for D (5 bases). Germline assignment: CDR1 SGHRS and CDR2 YFSETQ. The V end was cut by 4 bases, the J end by 0 bases, with 14 bases between. The CDR3 is 16 amino acids. The CDR3 spells CASSRNSGISGNTIYF. CDR3 bases: TGCGCCAGCAGCCGTAATTCAGGGATCTCTGGAAACACCATATATTTT.

The sample holds one count of this clone. V and J are TRBV3-1 (or the pseudogene TRBV3-2) and TRBJ2-7, with 8 bases aligning to TRBD1. This CDR3 comprises 15 residues. V gave up 3 bases and J gave up 4 bases; unmatched junction bases: 8. The germline CDR1 and CDR2 sequences are LGHDT and YNNKEL (reference sequence). CDR3 loop: CASSHIDRGPYEQYF. As DNA, the CDR3 is TGTGCCAGCAGCCATATCGACAGGGGTCCTTACGAGCAGTACTTC.

This chain joins TRBV18 and TRBJ1-3; 9 nucleotides align to TRBD1. The CDR3 sequence is 15 residues long. CDR1 is KGHSH, CDR2 LQKENI, per germline. The trim removed 5 bases at V and 1 base at J, leaving 3 bases unmatched. This chain's CDR3 is CASSTGTGSGNTIYF. The CDR3, as DNA: TGTGCCAGCTCAACGGGGACAGGGTCTGGAAACACCATATATTTT.

The gene calls are TRBV11-3 and TRBJ2-1; no clear D gene. The CDR3 sequence is 12 residues long. V was clipped by 5 bases and J by 3 bases, with 5 bases between them. Per germline, CDR1 SGHNT and CDR2 YENEEA. The CDR3 protein is CASSKDYNEQFF. CDR3 DNA sequence: TGTGCCAGCAGCAAAGACTACAATGAGCAGTTCTTC. Based on the CDR3 plus reference TRBV11-3 and TRBJ2-1, the full variable domain is EAGVVQSPRYKIIEKKQPVAFWCNPISGHNTLYWYLQNLGQGPELLIRYENEEAVDDSQLPKDRFSAERLKGVDSTLKIQPAELGDSAVYLCASSKDYNEQFFGPGTRLTVL.

This chain joins TRBV3-1 (or the pseudogene TRBV3-2) and TRBJ2-7, with D maybe TRBD1 (5 bases). Germline CDR1 is LGHDT and CDR2 is YNNKEL (reference sequence). The length of the CDR3 is 15 residues. Between the trimmed V and J ends, which lost 7 bases and 2 bases, there was a span of 18 bases. CDR3 loop: CASNKDTLLPYEQYF. Here the CDR3 DNA reads TGTGCCAGCAACAAGGACACCCTTTTACCCTACGAGCAGTACTTC.

The V and J genes are TRBV7-2 and TRBJ2-5; a weak D match, TRBD1 (6 bases). CDR1 is SGHTA and CDR2 is FQGNSA in the germline V gene. The CDR3 is 14 amino acids. Trimming cost V 3 bases and J 6 bases, with 14 bases left between them. The CDR3 coding sequence is TGTGCCAGCAGCTTTCTCGCCGGACAGAAGACCCAGTACTTC. It codes for CASSFLAGQKTQYF.

J is TRBJ2-7 and V is TRBV11-2; a weak D match, TRBD2 (7 bases). V was shortened by 7 bases and J by 6 bases, with 25 bases between the two germline ends. CDR1 and CDR2 from the germline V gene are SGHAT and FQNNGV. The CDR3 extends over 16 amino acids. The CDR3 region has the DNA TGTGCCAGCATTCGACAAGGGGGGGGCCCGCCCTCCGAGCAGTACTTC. Translating it yields CASIRQGGGPPSEQYF.